This T cell receptor beta chain was obtained from a study of T cell responses to AZD1222 COVID-19 vaccine. In germline, CDR1 is SGHVS, CDR2 FQNEAQ. J was trimmed by 2 bases and V by 5 bases; bases with no gene match: 9. The CDR3 runs to 16 residues. Assay: immunoSEQ multiplex PCR; the TCRdb copy retains only in-frame clones and omits some. The sample has 85,000 to 90,000 clones, roughly 90% seen once. This chain connects TRBV7-8 to TRBJ2-1; 7 positions match TRBD1. The specimen comprised peripheral blood, sampled on day 0 of AZD1222 vaccination. This clonotype was sampled from an adult in good health. For the CDR3, the DNA is TGTGCCAGCAGCCTAATGACAGGGCTGGCCTACAATGAGCAGTTCTTC. Encoded protein: CASSLMTGLAYNEQFF.